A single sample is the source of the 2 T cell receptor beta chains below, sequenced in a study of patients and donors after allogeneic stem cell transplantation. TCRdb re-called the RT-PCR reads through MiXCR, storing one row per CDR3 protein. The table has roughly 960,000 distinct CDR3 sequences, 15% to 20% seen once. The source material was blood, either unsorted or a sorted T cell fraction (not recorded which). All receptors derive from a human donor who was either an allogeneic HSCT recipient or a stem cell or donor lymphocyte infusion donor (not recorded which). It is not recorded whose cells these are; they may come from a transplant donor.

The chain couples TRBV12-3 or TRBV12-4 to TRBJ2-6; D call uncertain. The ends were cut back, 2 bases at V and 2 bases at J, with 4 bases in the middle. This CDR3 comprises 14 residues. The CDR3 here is CASSLYTGANVLTF. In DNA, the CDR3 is TGTGCCAGCAGTTTATACACTGGGGCCAACGTCCTGACTTTC.

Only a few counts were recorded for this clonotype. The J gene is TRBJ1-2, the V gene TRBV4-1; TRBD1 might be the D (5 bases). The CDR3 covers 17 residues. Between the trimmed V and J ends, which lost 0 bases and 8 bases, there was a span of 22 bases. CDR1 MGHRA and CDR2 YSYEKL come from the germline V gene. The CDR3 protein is CASSQEQGPAPRLGYTF. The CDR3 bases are TGCGCCAGCAGCCAAGAGCAGGGACCGGCTCCTCGCCTGGGCTACACCTTC.